Described below is a single T cell receptor beta chain sequence and its context. Germline V CDR1 and CDR2: MGHRA, YSYEKL. Unmatched junction bases numbered 11, after V lost 1 base and J lost 5 bases. This CDR3 has 19 residues. The sample is drawn from a study of blood T cell repertoires in COVID-19. The wider study: Samples representing acute and convalescent COVID-19 were sourced from the United States, Italy and Spain. T cells, B-cell-depleted T cells, or PBMCs supplied cDNA or gDNA.

Study processing details: Nucleated cell counts were estimated from reference gene primer amplification. Generated by immunoSEQ multiplex PCR, the TCRdb table keeps only in-frame clones and is missing some. V, J and clone size are those of that table, while D and trimming were read from the DNA. The data show about 88,000 clones, over 90% seen once. Specimen: peripheral blood. The sequence was collected from a man in his fifties or sixties with acute or convalescent COVID-19. J is TRBJ2-5 and V is TRBV4-1, with 15 bases fitting TRBD2. CDR3 loop: CASSQGAGLAGGLVETQYF. In nucleotides, the CDR3 is TGCGCCAGCAGCCAAGGTGCTGGACTAGCGGGAGGGCTCGTGGAGACCCAGTACTTC.